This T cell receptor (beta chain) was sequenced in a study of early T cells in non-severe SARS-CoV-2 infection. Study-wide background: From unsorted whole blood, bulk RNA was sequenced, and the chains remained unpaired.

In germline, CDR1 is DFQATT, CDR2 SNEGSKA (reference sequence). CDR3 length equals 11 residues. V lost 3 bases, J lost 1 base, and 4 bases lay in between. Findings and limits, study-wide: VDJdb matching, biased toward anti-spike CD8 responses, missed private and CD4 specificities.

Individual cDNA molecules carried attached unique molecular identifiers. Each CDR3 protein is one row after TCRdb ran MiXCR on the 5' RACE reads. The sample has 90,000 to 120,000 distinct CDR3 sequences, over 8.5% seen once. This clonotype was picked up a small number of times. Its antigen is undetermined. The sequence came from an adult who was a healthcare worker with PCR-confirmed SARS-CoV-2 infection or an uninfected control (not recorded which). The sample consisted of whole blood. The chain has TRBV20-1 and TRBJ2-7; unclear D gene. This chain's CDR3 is CSASVSYEQYF. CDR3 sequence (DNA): TGCAGTGCTAGTGTTTCCTACGAGCAGTACTTC.